The sequence of this TCR beta chain was determined in a study of lung T cells in sarcoidosis with Löfgren's syndrome (dated by TCRdb to the late 2010s). Some background on the complete study: Sarcoidosis was characterized as a granulomatous, predominantly pulmonary disease marked by accumulation of CD4+ T cells in bronchoalveolar lavage fluid. The repertoire analyses centered on Lofgren's syndrome patients.

TCR repertoires were profiled from CD4+ T cells obtained by bronchoalveolar lavage. The instrument was an Illumina MiSeq. In-frame beta chains were kept once TCRdb had trimmed the public reads at Q25 with fastp and called clones with MiXCR. Every CDR3 protein is listed once, alongside the most common genes and DNA of its rows. The sample data list approximately 1,000 distinct CDR3 sequences, and 26% of these were observed just once. 55% to 60% of the sample is taken by the ten largest. Findings and caveats that apply to the study as a whole: In alphabeta pairing analysis, TRAV12-1 was found to pair preferentially with TRBV2, and CDR3 homology was shown by the resulting paired TCRs. Recognition of a sarcoidosis-associated antigen was only suggested, and the antigen itself remained putative and was not identified. CDR3 motifs in TRAV12-1 and TRBV2 were reported to be shared across several Lofgren's syndrome patients, which suggests public CD4+ TCR repertoires. TRAV12-1 and TRBV2 were reported as the most expanded V gene segments in Löfgren's syndrome patients compared with control subjects.

This clonotype was seen a handful of times. Its antigen is not yet known. Nothing much larger sits one base from this clone, and base qualities are not available. The CDR3 holds 17 amino acids from the cysteine to the phenylalanine. Only the CDR3 part of the read is kept: 51 bases, read in frame from the first base. The germline V end is reduced by 3 bases and the J end by 2 bases; junction bases left unmatched: 9. The germline V gene specifies SGHDT as CDR1 and YYEEEE as CDR2. The chain is assembled from TRBV5-6 and TRBJ2-2; 8 central bases correspond to TRBD1. The sample comprised CD4+ T cells from bronchoalveolar lavage. This clonotype originated in a human donor with sarcoidosis (Löfgren's syndrome or another form), or a control subject (not recorded which). The base sequence is TGTGCCAGCAGCTGGGACCAGGGGGCGTTTAACACCGGGGAGCTGTTTTTT. This sequence encodes CASSWDQGAFNTGELFF.